This TCR beta chain was identified during a study of blood T cell repertoires in COVID-19. The overall study: In each case, the material was cDNA or gDNA derived from T cells, B-cell-depleted T cells, or PBMCs.

Measured with immunoSEQ multiplex PCR; TCRdb has only the in-frame clones, and not every one. The data show 220,000 or so clones, with around 89% seen just once and about 15% held by the top ten. J lost 8 bases, V lost 3 bases, and 5 bases had no gene match. CDR1 is SGHRS, CDR2 YFSETQ, per germline. This CDR3 spans 13 amino acids. Participants spanned ages about 18 to 90 years and resided in about 25 US areas. Participant-given clinical history determined each cohort assignment. The V gene is TRBV5-1, the J gene TRBJ2-1; 7 positions match TRBD2. The sample was PBMCs or T cells enriched from blood (not recorded which). This receptor was obtained from a man aged 25 to 45 who had been exposed to COVID-19. DNA of the CDR3: TGCGCCAGCAGCTCCCCGGCGGGGGATGAGCAGTTCTTC. It codes for CASSSPAGDEQFF.